This TCR beta chain is drawn from a study of cytomegalovirus exposure and HLA in healthy donors. Primers: 60 Vbeta forward and 13 Jbeta reverse. Measured with immunoSEQ multiplex PCR; TCRdb has only the in-frame clones, and not every one. The data contain 150,000 to 200,000 clones, roughly four fifths of them seen just once; the ten biggest clones take up 1.5% to 2%. Trimming took 6 bases from V and 8 from J; bases not matched to a gene: 13. CDR1 and CDR2 (germline): MNHEY, SVGAGI. This CDR3 is 15 amino acids long. The sequence was collected from a woman aged 18-29 years in good health and CMV-seronegative. The J gene is TRBJ2-3, the V gene TRBV6-5; the match to TRBD1 covers 8 bases. Material: PBMCs. The CDR3 nucleotides are TGTGCCAGCAGGCCACCCGGACAGGGATGGAGTACGCAGTATTTT. It yields the protein CASRPPGQGWSTQYF.